The present T cell receptor beta chain was sequenced within a study of blood T cells in healthy people across ages. The overall study: Template switching retrieved approximately one barcoded beta molecule for each two T cells. Study-wide findings and caveats: TCR beta diversity was tightly associated with the proportion of naive T cells.

This clonotype was observed a few times. What it binds is unknown. Between the trimmed V and J ends, which lost 4 bases and 8 bases, there was a span of 6 bases. CDR3 length: 11 amino acids. The germline V gene has CDR1 SGHTA and CDR2 FQGNSA. Primed by a sample-barcoded 5' primer and a J-beta primer mix, a second PCR proceeded for about 7 to 12 cycles. TCRdb recomputed calls from the 5' RACE reads with MiXCR, one row per CDR3 protein. Of around 1,000,000 distinct CDR3 sequences in the sample, under 30% are singletons; the top ten hold approximately 0.7%. This sample was also put to use in a study of T cells of mothers and their children. This second report adds: M1S, a second-PCR primer, added sample barcodes and 2-4 random nucleotides. A slight, non-significant increase in overlap was found for related mother-child pairs relative to unrelated pairs.

This clonotype was sampled from a girl aged 2-10 years in good health. The sample consisted of blood. The genes are TRBV7-2 and TRBJ2-4; TRBD2 might be the D (5 bases). CDR3 amino acids: CASSSGYIQYF. DNA of the CDR3: TGTGCCAGCAGCTCGGGGTACATTCAGTACTTC.